The 30 T cell receptor beta chains given below trace back to one sample, sequenced in a study of OX40 agonist ivuxolimab in advanced cancers. Measured with immunoSEQ multiplex PCR; TCRdb has only the in-frame clones, and not every one. The table records around 80,000 clones, around 85% of them present only once. The source material was CD4+ or CD8+ T cells sorted from blood, sampled in a trial of the OX40 agonist ivuxolimab. Receptors originate from an adult with an advanced solid tumor such as melanoma, head and neck, liver or kidney cancer.

The CDR3 region is CASSDMSGGTGELFF. In DNA form, the CDR3 reads TGTGCCAGCAGTGACATGAGCGGGGGCACCGGGGAGCTGTTTTTT. The J gene is TRBJ2-2, the V gene TRBV6-4; TRBD2 aligns across 8 bases. This CDR3 has 15 amino acids. Germline V gene lookup returns CDR1 MRHNA and CDR2 SNTAGT. Trimming removed 2 bases from V and 4 bases from J; junction bases left unmatched: 3.

The chain has TRBV9 and TRBJ2-1; 9 nucleotides align to TRBD2. The germline V gene encodes CDR1 SGDLS and CDR2 YYNGEE. J was trimmed by 6 bases and V by 0 bases; bases with no gene match: 7. There are 16 residues in the CDR3. CDR3 protein: CASSVGGAGGINEQFF. The CDR3 bases are TGTGCCAGCAGCGTAGGGGGAGCGGGGGGAATCAATGAGCAGTTCTTC.

This clone was counted a single time. The V call is TRBV6-1, the J call TRBJ1-5; perhaps TRBD1 as D (5 bases). The germline CDR1 and CDR2 sequences are MNHNS and SASEGT. The V end lost 4 bases, the J end lost 6 bases, and 19 bases lay between the germline ends. This CDR3 is 16 amino acids long. The CDR3 loop reads CASSAHPGSRGQPQHF. CDR3 sequence (DNA): TGTGCCAGCAGTGCCCACCCAGGGAGTAGGGGTCAGCCCCAGCATTTT.

The V call is TRBV6-1, the J call TRBJ1-2; D gene ambiguous. The CDR3 sequence is 15 residues long. The V end was cut by 7 bases, the J end by 4 bases, with 19 bases between. Germline V gives CDR1 MNHNS, CDR2 SASEGT. The CDR3 region is CASILTLSAIYGYTF. The CDR3 DNA sequence: TGTGCCAGCATTCTCACCCTCAGCGCTATCTATGGCTACACCTTC.

J is TRBJ1-6 and V is TRBV5-8; 11 bases align to TRBD1. The V gene's germline CDR1 is SGHTS and CDR2 YDEGEE. The trim removed 6 bases at V and 7 bases at J, leaving 6 bases unmatched. The CDR3 has 15 residues. In DNA form, the CDR3 reads TGTGCCAGCACCCCGGGACAGGGGGAAAATTCACCCCTCCACTTT. Protein sequence: CASTPGQGENSPLHF.

CDR3 in amino acids: CASTVGHSYEQYF. CDR3 sequence (DNA): TGTGCCAGCACCGTGGGACATTCCTACGAGCAGTACTTC. The chain carries TRBV28 and TRBJ2-7; D might be TRBD1 (6 bases). Trimming took off 7 bases at V and 1 base at J, with 11 bases between the two ends. The CDR3 has 13 residues. The V gene's germline CDR1 is MDHEN and CDR2 SYDVKM.

The gene calls are TRBV28 and TRBJ1-2, with D possibly TRBD1 on 5 matching bases. Germline assignment: CDR1 MDHEN and CDR2 SYDVKM. Trimming took 6 bases from V and 5 from J, leaving 13 bases between them. The length of the CDR3 is 13 residues. This CDR3 is CASSWGNRYGYTF. DNA for the CDR3: TGTGCCAGCAGCTGGGGGAACCGATATGGCTACACCTTC.

The chain combines TRBV5-1 with TRBJ2-1, with no clear D. Germline V gene data show CDR1 as SGHRS and CDR2 as YFSETQ. The V end was cut by 0 bases, the J end by 8 bases, with 6 bases between. CDR3 size: 12 residues. The CDR3 loop is CASSLGRYEQFF. For the CDR3, the DNA is TGCGCCAGCAGCTTGGGTCGGTATGAGCAGTTCTTC.

The chain joins TRBV28 to TRBJ2-3; 7 bases fit TRBD1. The V and J ends lost 3 bases and 6 bases, in that order; junction bases with no gene match: 3. The CDR3 spans 13 residues. The V gene's germline CDR1 is MDHEN and CDR2 SYDVKM. The CDR3 loop is CASSFPQGDTQYF. The CDR3 bases are TGTGCCAGCAGTTTCCCACAGGGGGATACGCAGTATTTT.

V and J are TRBV27 and TRBJ2-2, with 8 nucleotides matching TRBD2. In germline, CDR1 is MNHEY, CDR2 SMNVEV (reference sequence). CDR3 length equals 15 residues. V trimming: 3 bases; J trimming: 2 bases; junction bases outside the gene matches: 2. The CDR3 DNA reads as TGTGCCAGCAGTTTTAGCGGGGCAAACACCGGGGAGCTGTTTTTT. This codes for CASSFSGANTGELFF.

This rearrangement joins TRBV7-3 to TRBJ2-7; TRBD1 matches at 7 bases. V lost 1 base, J lost 6 bases, and 3 bases stayed unmatched. This CDR3 contains 13 residues. From germline, CDR1 is SGHTA and CDR2 FQGTGA. CDR3 bases: TGTGCCAGCAGCTTAAACCGGGACAGCGAGCAGTACTTC. It yields the protein CASSLNRDSEQYF. Complete variable domain (other parts from reference TRBV7-3 and TRBJ2-7): GAGVSQTPSNKVTEKGKYVELRCDPISGHTALYWYRQSLGQGPEFLIYFQGTGAADDSGLPNDRFFAVRPEGSVSTLKIQRTERGDSAVYLCASSLNRDSEQYFGPGTRLTVT.

This chain links TRBV9 with TRBJ1-2; the D is unclear. Germline V gives CDR1 SGDLS, CDR2 YYNGEE. V was pared by 0 bases and J by 2 bases, with 11 bases between. The CDR3 totals 15 residues. The DNA for the CDR3 is TGTGCCAGCAGCGTAGAGGGTAATGGAAACTATGGCTACACCTTC. Residues: CASSVEGNGNYGYTF.

The V call is TRBV9, the J call TRBJ1-4; 7 bases line up with TRBD1. Germline CDR1 reads SGDLS; CDR2 reads YYNGEE. This CDR3 comprises 16 residues. V lost 0 bases and J lost 5; bases outside the gene matches: 7. The CDR3 bases are TGTGCCAGCAGCGTAGCTACCGGGACAGAAAATGAAAAACTGTTTTTT. Its protein product is CASSVATGTENEKLFF.

The chain joins TRBV5-1 to TRBJ2-3; tentatively, D is TRBD2 (6 bases). This CDR3 region has 15 residues. Germline V CDR1 and CDR2: SGHRS, YFSETQ. Trimming pared 0 bases from V and 4 bases from J, leaving 12 bases between. The CDR3 sequence is CASSLVGGEADTQYF. CDR3 coding DNA: TGCGCCAGCAGCTTGGTAGGTGGGGAGGCAGATACGCAGTATTTT.

This clone was detected once. This chain connects TRBV10-1 to TRBJ2-2; 7 bases are a match to TRBD1. J gave up 2 bases and V 6 bases, and 3 bases lay outside the gene matches. The CDR3 covers 14 residues. The germline gives CDR1 WNHNN, CDR2 SYGVQD (reference sequence). CDR3 bases: TGCGCCAGCAGGAGGGACAGTAACACCGGGGAGCTGTTTTTT. This sequence encodes CASRRDSNTGELFF.

The chain recombines TRBV27 with TRBJ2-7; 9 nucleotides match TRBD1. Trimming took 11 bases from V and 6 from J; bases not matched to a gene: 11. CDR3 length equals 13 residues. Germline CDR1 and CDR2: MNHEY and SMNVEV (reference sequence). In DNA form, the CDR3 reads TGTGCCGCCAGTCGGGGACAGGGTGGCGAGCAGTACTTC. Protein sequence: CAASRGQGGEQYF.

V and J are TRBV5-4 and TRBJ1-2; no firm D call. CDR3 length: 11 residues. Germline loops: CDR1 SGHNT, CDR2 YYREEE (reference sequence). V lost 4 bases, J lost 3 bases, and 4 bases lay in between. CDR3 DNA: TGTGCCAGCAGCACATACTATGGCTACACCTTC. Protein product: CASSTYYGYTF.

This chain links TRBV6-5 with TRBJ1-4, with 8 bases lining up with TRBD1. This CDR3 is built from 14 residues. CDR1 MNHEY and CDR2 SVGAGI come from the germline V gene. Trimming cost V 6 bases and J 5 bases; bases outside gene matches: 5. DNA for the CDR3: TGTGCCAGCAGCTTGACAGGGGTCAATGAAAAACTGTTTTTT. Protein product: CASSLTGVNEKLFF.

V is TRBV2 and J is TRBJ2-3; D remains unclear. Trimming removed 2 bases from V and 1 base from J, with 10 bases in between. The CDR3 length is 15 residues. CDR1 is SNHLY, CDR2 FYNNEI, per germline. CDR3 in amino acids: CASSEFGSRTDTQYF. CDR3 DNA sequence: TGTGCCAGCAGTGAATTTGGATCCCGCACAGATACGCAGTATTTT. The full variable domain, in which reference TRBV2 and TRBJ2-3 provide the parts outside the CDR3, is EPEVTQTPSHQVTQMGQEVILRCVPISNHLYFYWYRQILGQKVEFLVSFYNNEISEKSEIFDDQFSVERPDGSNFTLKIRSTKLEDSAMYFCASSEFGSRTDTQYFGPGTRLTVL.

The V and J genes are TRBV29-1 and TRBJ2-1; 9 positions agree with TRBD1. V lost 7 bases and J lost 14; bases outside the gene matches: 9. The CDR3 contains 11 residues. Germline values: CDR1 SQVTM, CDR2 ANQGSEA. The CDR3 loop reads CSAATGGLKFF. The CDR3 DNA sequence: TGCAGCGCCGCTACAGGGGGCTTGAAGTTCTTC.

V and J are TRBV5-1 and TRBJ1-1; TRBD1 is a possible D gene (6 bases). The V gene lost 4 bases and the J gene lost 0 bases, with 10 bases spanning the gap. CDR3 length: 14 amino acids. The V gene's germline CDR1 is SGHRS and CDR2 YFSETQ. CDR3 region: CASSRQGLNTEAFF. In DNA form, the CDR3 reads TGCGCCAGCAGCCGTCAGGGGTTGAACACTGAAGCTTTCTTT.

The chain has TRBV7-2 and TRBJ2-1, with 9 positions matching TRBD2. Germline V CDR1 and CDR2: SGHTA, FQGNSA. This CDR3 region has 15 residues. V lost 6 bases to trimming and J lost 9 bases; unmatched junction nucleotides: 12. CDR3 protein: CASRAGGPFESEQFF. For the CDR3, the DNA is TGTGCCAGCAGGGCGGGGGGGCCCTTTGAGAGTGAGCAGTTCTTC.

In this sample, this clone turned up many times. CDR3 sequence (DNA): TGTGCCAGCTCCCAAAGAGGGGGCGAGCACTCCTATAATTCACCCCTCCACTTT. Residues: CASSQRGGEHSYNSPLHF. This chain uses TRBV18 with TRBJ1-6, with 7 positions matching TRBD1. CDR3 length equals 18 residues. J was trimmed by 0 bases and V by 6 bases; bases with no gene match: 11. Germline V lookup: CDR1 KGHSH, CDR2 LQKENI.

The rearrangement uses TRBV19 and TRBJ1-1, with TRBD1 matching over 8 bases. V was pared by 2 bases and J by 1 base, with 6 bases of the junction left unmatched. Germline V CDR1 and CDR2: LNHDA, SQIVND (reference sequence). CDR3 length: 16 residues. The CDR3 loop is CASSIRVGTGNTEAFF. CDR3 DNA sequence: TGTGCCAGTAGTATAAGAGTAGGGACAGGGAACACTGAAGCTTTCTTT.

The chain is built from TRBV27 and TRBJ1-3; D might be TRBD1 (5 bases). The CDR3 consists of 14 residues. The germline V gene encodes CDR1 MNHEY and CDR2 SMNVEV (reference sequence). Between the trimmed V and J ends, which lost 5 bases and 3 bases, there was a span of 11 bases. The CDR3 bases are TGTGCCAGCAGTCCTGGGGCAGTTGGAAACACCATATATTTT. Protein: CASSPGAVGNTIYF.

This chain connects TRBV7-2 to TRBJ2-5; the D gene is possibly TRBD2 (6 bases). The germline CDR1 and CDR2 sequences are SGHTA and FQGNSA. V shed 4 bases and J shed 2 bases, with 14 bases lying between them. The CDR3 contains 15 residues. This CDR3 reads CASSSQLAQQETQYF. The CDR3 DNA sequence: TGTGCCAGCAGCTCCCAACTAGCTCAGCAAGAGACCCAGTACTTC.

The gene calls are TRBV19 and TRBJ1-4; possible D gene TRBD1, 6 bases. Trimming took off 3 bases at V and 4 bases at J, with 12 bases between the two ends. This CDR3 is built from 15 residues. Germline-derived CDR1 and CDR2 are LNHDA and SQIVND (reference sequence). CDR3 loop: CASSMWTADNEKLFF. The DNA for the CDR3 is TGTGCCAGTAGTATGTGGACAGCCGATAATGAAAAACTGTTTTTT. The whole variable domain, filled in from reference TRBV19 and TRBJ1-4, reads DGGITQSPKYLFRKEGQNVTLSCEQNLNHDAMYWYRQDPGQGLRLIYYSQIVNDFQKGDIAEGYSVSREKKESFPLTVTSAQKNPTAFYLCASSMWTADNEKLFFGSGTQLSVL.

The V call is TRBV28, the J call TRBJ1-5; 7 nucleotides agree with TRBD1. The germline gives CDR1 MDHEN, CDR2 SYDVKM. The CDR3 is 13 amino acids. V lost 8 bases to trimming and J lost 5 bases; unmatched junction nucleotides: 6. This CDR3 is CASAYRGDQPQHF. The CDR3 DNA is TGTGCCAGCGCATACAGGGGCGATCAGCCCCAGCATTTT.

The chain employs TRBV7-9 and TRBJ1-1; D gene uncertain. The V and J ends lost 1 base and 3 bases respectively, with 18 bases between them. This CDR3 region has 17 residues. Germline V gene data show CDR1 as SEHNR and CDR2 as FQNEAQ (reference sequence). This chain's CDR3 is CASSLGSGSGWDTEAFF. In DNA form, the CDR3 reads TGTGCCAGCAGCTTAGGGAGTGGATCCGGATGGGACACTGAAGCTTTCTTT.

This clone was seen a few times. V is TRBV20-1 and J is TRBJ1-1, with D unresolved. This CDR3 comprises 11 residues. V was shortened by 3 bases and J by 5 bases, with 7 bases between the two germline ends. Germline values: CDR1 DFQATT, CDR2 SNEGSKA (reference sequence). The CDR3 nucleotides read TGCAGTGCTAGTCACGCAACTGAAGCTTTCTTT. Translated: CSASHATEAFF.